This T cell receptor (beta chain) derives from a study of blood T cells in healthy people across ages. Concerning this clonotype itself: What it binds is unknown.

The study, taken as a whole, reports: Unknown donor CMV status possibly confounded expanded clonotype changes. Estimates of diversity drawn from one million T cells were considered underestimates.

Primed by a sample-barcoded 5' primer and a J-beta primer mix, a second PCR proceeded for 7 to 11 cycles. From each sample, at least 2.5 million paired-end reads containing CDR3 were obtained. TCRdb reprocessed the 5' RACE reads via MiXCR and lists one record per CDR3 protein. Here the sample spans fewer than 1 million distinct CDR3 sequences, around 45% being singletons. V was clipped by 5 bases and J by 4 bases, with 8 bases between them. Germline V lookup: CDR1 SQVTM, CDR2 ANQGSEA. The CDR3 runs to 11 residues. Sequences were obtained from blood. The receptor's source is a man between 60 and 70 years old in good health. The chain is built from TRBV29-1 and TRBJ2-5; D remains ambiguous. The CDR3 nucleotides read TGCAGCGTTAATCTTGGAGAGACCCAGTACTTC. Residues: CSVNLGETQYF.